This entry describes one T cell receptor (beta chain). Its antigen is not known. Treatment given: approximately 11-day PBMC culture with coronavirus spike peptide pools or control peptides (ViraFEST assay). CD4+ T lymphocytes from the unexposed donor were collected before the COVID-19 pandemic (2011-2018). The CDR3 length is 13 residues. V lost 6 bases, J lost 5 bases, and 5 bases stayed unmatched. Germline assignment: CDR1 LNHDA and CDR2 SQIVND (reference sequence). These data belong to a study of vaccination and CD4 T cells after COVID-19. On the study more broadly: Samples taken post-COVID came a median roughly 13 weeks after diagnosis, ranging from 35 to 161.

Sequenced with the Oncomine TCR Beta short-read assay was DNA taken from cultured CD4+ T cells. One entry per CDR3 protein, called by TCRdb with MiXCR from the PCR reads. In the table there are more than 6,500 distinct CDR3 sequences, 50% to 55% of which are singletons. The chain joins TRBV19 to TRBJ1-1; 8 bases fit TRBD1. Input material: CD4+ T cells from blood, cultured in vitro. The receptor was isolated from a human donor in good health. The CDR3 sequence: CASRDRVRTEAFF. The CDR3, as DNA: TGTGCCAGTAGGGACAGGGTGAGGACTGAAGCTTTCTTT.